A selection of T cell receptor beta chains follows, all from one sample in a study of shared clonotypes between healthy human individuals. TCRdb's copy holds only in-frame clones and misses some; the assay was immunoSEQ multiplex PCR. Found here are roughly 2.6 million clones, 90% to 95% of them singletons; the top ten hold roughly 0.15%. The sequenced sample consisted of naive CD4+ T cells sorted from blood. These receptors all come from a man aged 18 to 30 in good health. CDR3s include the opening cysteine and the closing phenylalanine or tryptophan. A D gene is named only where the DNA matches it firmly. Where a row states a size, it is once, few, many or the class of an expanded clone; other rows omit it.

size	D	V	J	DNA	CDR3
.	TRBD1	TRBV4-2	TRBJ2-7	TGTGCCAGCAGCCGTGCGCGGGACAGGGTTGGCTACGAGCAGTACTTC	CASSRARDRVGYEQYF
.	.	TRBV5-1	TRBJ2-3	TGCGCCAGCAGCTTGGGACGAACCACAGATACGCAGTATTTT	CASSLGRTTDTQYF
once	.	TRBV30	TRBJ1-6	TGTGCCTGGGGGACGGCGAGGAATTCACCCCTCCACTTT	CAWGTARNSPLHF
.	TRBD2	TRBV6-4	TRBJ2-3	TGTGCCAGCAGAGCTAGCGGGACTAGCACAGATACGCAGTATTTT	CASRASGTSTDTQYF
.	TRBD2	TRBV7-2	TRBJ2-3	TGTGCCAGCAGCCCAGCGGGAGCCGGGGCAGATACGCAGTATTTT	CASSPAGAGADTQYF
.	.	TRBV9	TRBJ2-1	TGTGCCAGCAGCTTGAACCTGGGGTCCTACAATGAGCAGTTCTTC	CASSLNLGSYNEQFF
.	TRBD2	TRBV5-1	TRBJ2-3	TGCGCCAGCAGCTTAAGCGGGGTGGGCACAGATACGCAGTATTTT	CASSLSGVGTDTQYF
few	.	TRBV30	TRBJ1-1	TGTGCCTGGAAACGGCAGTTTGAAGCTTTCTTT	CAWKRQFEAFF
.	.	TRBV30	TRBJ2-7	TGTGCCTGGAGTACCAATAACTACGAGCAGTACTTC	CAWSTNNYEQYF
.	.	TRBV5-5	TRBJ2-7	TGTGCCAGCAGCGGCAACAGGGCAGGGGCCTACGAGCAGTACTTC	CASSGNRAGAYEQYF
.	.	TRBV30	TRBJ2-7	TGTGCCTGGAGTCAAGGGGGCTACGAGCAGTACTTC	CAWSQGGYEQYF
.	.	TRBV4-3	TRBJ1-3	TGCGCCAGCAGCCGTGTCTTCTTCTCTGGAAACACCATATATTTT	CASSRVFFSGNTIYF
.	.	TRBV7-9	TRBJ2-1	TGTGCCAGCAGCTTTAGAGAGTTACCCTACAATGAGCAGTTCTTC	CASSFRELPYNEQFF
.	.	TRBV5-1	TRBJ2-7	TGCGCCAGCAGCTTTGGACTGGGAGCCTACGAGCAGTACTTC	CASSFGLGAYEQYF
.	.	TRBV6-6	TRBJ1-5	TGTGCCAGCAGTTACTCGGACACCTATAGCAATCAGCCCCAGCATTTT	CASSYSDTYSNQPQHF
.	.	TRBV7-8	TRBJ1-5	TGTGCCAGCAGCTTACCGGGCGATGGCAATCAGCCCCAGCATTTT	CASSLPGDGNQPQHF
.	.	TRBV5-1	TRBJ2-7	TGCGCCAGCAGCTACCAGGGACACGAGCAGTACTTC	CASSYQGHEQYF
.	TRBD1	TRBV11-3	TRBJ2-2	TGTGCCAGCAGCTTCTCGGGGACAGGGAACACCGGGGAGCTGTTTTTT	CASSFSGTGNTGELFF
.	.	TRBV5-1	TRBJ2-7	TGCGCCAGCAGCTTGGACAGGGAGAGCGAGCAGTACTTC	CASSLDRESEQYF
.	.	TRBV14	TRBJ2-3	TGTGCCAGCAGCCAAGATAGGCATACGCAGTATTTT	CASSQDRHTQYF
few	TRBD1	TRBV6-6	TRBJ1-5	TGTGCCAGCACGACAGGGGGCTATCAGCCCCAGCATTTT	CASTTGGYQPQHF
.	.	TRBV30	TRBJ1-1	TGTGCCTGGAGTGCCCAATTGGAAACTGAAGCTTTCTTT	CAWSAQLETEAFF
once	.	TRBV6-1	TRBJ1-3	TGTGCCAGCAGTGTCCGGGATGGGGGCACCATATATTTT	CASSVRDGGTIYF
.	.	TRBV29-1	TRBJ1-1	TGCAGCGTTGGGTACAGGACTGAAGCTTTCTTT	CSVGYRTEAFF
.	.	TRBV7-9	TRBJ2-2	TGTGCCAGCAGCTTAAACGTTGGCGAGCATAGACAGAAGCTGTTTTTT	CASSLNVGEHRQKLFF
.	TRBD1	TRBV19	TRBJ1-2	TGTGCCAGTAGTCCCGTAGGGACAGGGGCCTTCTATGGCTACACCTTC	CASSPVGTGAFYGYTF
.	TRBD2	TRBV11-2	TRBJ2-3	TGTGCCAGCAGACGGCTAGCGGGGGGTAACACAGATACGCAGTATTTT	CASRRLAGGNTDTQYF
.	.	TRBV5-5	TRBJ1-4	TGTGCCAGCACCCAGGACGGGACAACTAATGAAAAACTGTTTTTT	CASTQDGTTNEKLFF
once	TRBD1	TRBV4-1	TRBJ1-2	TGCGCCAGCAGCCAAGGACAGGGGGTTTCCTATGGCTACACCTTC	CASSQGQGVSYGYTF
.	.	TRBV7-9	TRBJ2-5	TGTGCCAGCAGCGAGCGAGGTACTGCGACAGGGACCCAGTACTTC	CASSERGTATGTQYF
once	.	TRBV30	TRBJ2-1	TGTGCCTGGAGCTCCGGGAGCTCCTACAATGAGCAGTTCTTC	CAWSSGSSYNEQFF
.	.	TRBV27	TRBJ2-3	TGTGCCAGCAGTTCCGGGACTTATACGCAGTATTTT	CASSSGTYTQYF
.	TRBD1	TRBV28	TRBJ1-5	TGTGCCAGCAGTTGGACAGGGATGGGCAATCAGCCCCAGCATTTT	CASSWTGMGNQPQHF
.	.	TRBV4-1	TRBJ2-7	TGCGCCAGCAGCCACCCGGGGAGCGAGCAGTACTTC	CASSHPGSEQYF
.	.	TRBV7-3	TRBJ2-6	TGTGCCAGCAGCTTGGGCGGAGCTGGGGCCAACGTCCTGACTTTC	CASSLGGAGANVLTF
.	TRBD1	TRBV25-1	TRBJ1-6	TGTGCCAGCAGAGACAGGGTGGATTCACCCCTCCACTTT	CASRDRVDSPLHF
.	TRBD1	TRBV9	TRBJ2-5	TGTGCCAGCAGCCTGGGACAGGGGCGGCAAGAGACCCAGTACTTC	CASSLGQGRQETQYF
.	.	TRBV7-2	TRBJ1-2	TGTGCCAGCAGCGTCCAGGGGCCTGGCTACACCTTC	CASSVQGPGYTF
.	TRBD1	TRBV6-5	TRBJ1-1	TGTGCCAGCAGCCCCAACAGGGGAGGTGGGACTGAAGCTTTCTTT	CASSPNRGGGTEAFF
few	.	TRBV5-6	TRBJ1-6	TGTGCCAGCAGCTTTCGGGACACTAATTCACCCCTCCACTTT	CASSFRDTNSPLHF
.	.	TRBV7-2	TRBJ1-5	TGTGCCAGCAGCCAGTCGCGGGGGAATCAGCCCCAGCATTTT	CASSQSRGNQPQHF
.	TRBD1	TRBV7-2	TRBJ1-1	TGTGCCAGCAGCTTAGGCGACAGGGCGGGCACTGAAGCTTTCTTT	CASSLGDRAGTEAFF
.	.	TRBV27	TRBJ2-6	TGTGCCAGCAGTGCATATCGGGGTCGGGTCTCTGGGGCCAACGTCCTGACTTTC	CASSAYRGRVSGANVLTF
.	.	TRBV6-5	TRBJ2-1	TGTGCCAGCAGTTACGGGGGAGAAGGGAATGAGCAGTTCTTC	CASSYGGEGNEQFF
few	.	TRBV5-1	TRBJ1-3	TGCGCCAGCAGCGACAACTCTGGAAACACCATATATTTT	CASSDNSGNTIYF
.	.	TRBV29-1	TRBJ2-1	TGCAGCGCCGGAAGGACAGAGGGTTACAATGAGCAGTTCTTC	CSAGRTEGYNEQFF
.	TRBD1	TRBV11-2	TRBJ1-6	TGTGCCAGCAGCCCAGGGACAGGGAATAATTCACCCCTCCACTTT	CASSPGTGNNSPLHF
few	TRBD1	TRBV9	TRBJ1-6	TGTGCCAGCAGCGGCGACAGGGACTCACCCCTCCACTTT	CASSGDRDSPLHF
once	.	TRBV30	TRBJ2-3	TGTGCCTGGAGTTCCAGCGCCGGCCATACGCAGTATTTT	CAWSSSAGHTQYF
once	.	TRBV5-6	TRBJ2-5	TGTGCCAGCAGCCCGAGGCCTGATCCCCTCCAGACCCAGTACTTC	CASSPRPDPLQTQYF
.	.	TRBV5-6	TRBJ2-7	TGTGCCAGCAGCAACCTACGACGAAAGAGCTCCTACGAGCAGTACTTC	CASSNLRRKSSYEQYF
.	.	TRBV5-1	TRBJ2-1	TGCGCCAGCAGCTGGGGTCGGACCTACAATGAGCAGTTCTTC	CASSWGRTYNEQFF
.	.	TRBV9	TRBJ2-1	TGTGCCAGCAGCGAAAACGGGAGCCCCTACAATGAGCAGTTCTTC	CASSENGSPYNEQFF
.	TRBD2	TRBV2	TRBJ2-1	TGTGCCAGCAGTGGCGGTAGCGGGGCCTACAATGAGCAGTTCTTC	CASSGGSGAYNEQFF
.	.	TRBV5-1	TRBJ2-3	TGCGCCAGCAGCTGGAGCGGAAACACAGATACGCAGTATTTT	CASSWSGNTDTQYF